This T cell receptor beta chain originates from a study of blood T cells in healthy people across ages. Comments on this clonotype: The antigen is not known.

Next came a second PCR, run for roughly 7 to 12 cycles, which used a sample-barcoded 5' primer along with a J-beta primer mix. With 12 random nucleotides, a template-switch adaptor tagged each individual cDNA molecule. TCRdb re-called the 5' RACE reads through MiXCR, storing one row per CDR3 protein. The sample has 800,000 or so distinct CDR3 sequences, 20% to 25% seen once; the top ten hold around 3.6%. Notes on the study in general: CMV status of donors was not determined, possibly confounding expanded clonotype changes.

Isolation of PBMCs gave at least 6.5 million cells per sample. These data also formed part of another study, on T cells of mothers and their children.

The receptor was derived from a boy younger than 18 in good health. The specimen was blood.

CDR3 in amino acids: CSAWSRLREVTDTQYF. For the CDR3, the DNA is TGCAGTGCCTGGAGTCGTCTGCGAGAGGTCACAGATACGCAGTATTTT. This chain connects TRBV29-1 to TRBJ2-3; D unresolved. The CDR3 totals 16 residues. Germline CDR1 SQVTM, CDR2 ANQGSEA.